This TCR beta chain was identified in a study of shared clonotypes between healthy human individuals. Study-level results: Few donors limited the genetic and exposure-history diversity represented.

Only Caucasian adults living in Nashville, Tennessee served as donors. Running of the assay took place at deep level. TCRdb keeps only in-frame clones here, not all; method: immunoSEQ multiplex PCR. This sample carries around 720,000 clones, more than 70% of them seen once, and the ten largest clones take around 1.8%. Concerning this clone itself: The antigen is unknown.

CDR3 size: 15 residues. In germline, CDR1 is KGHSH, CDR2 LQKENI. The junction had 8 bases not matched to a gene; V was cut back by 3 bases and J by 6 bases. V gene TRBV18 combines with J gene TRBJ2-7; 10 positions agree with TRBD1. Sequencing was performed on memory CD4+ T cells sorted from blood. Subset in this sample: CD45RA-negative fraction. This clonotype was sampled from a woman younger than 45 in good health. The DNA of the CDR3 is TGTGCCAGCTCACCCGGGACAGGGGTTTCGGGCGAGCAGTACTTC. This gives the protein CASSPGTGVSGEQYF.